These 5 T cell receptor beta chains originate from one sample sequenced in a study of cytomegalovirus exposure and HLA in healthy donors. Researchers ran the PCR with 60 Vbeta and 13 Jbeta primers. Generated by immunoSEQ multiplex PCR, the TCRdb table keeps only in-frame clones and is missing some. The sample has 55,000 to 70,000 clones, over 70% seen once. What was sequenced was PBMCs. Every receptor here comes from a woman in her 40s in good health and CMV-seronegative.

The J gene is TRBJ1-5, the V gene TRBV28; D not certain. This CDR3 is 13 amino acids long. In germline, CDR1 is MDHEN, CDR2 SYDVKM. The ends were cut back, 4 bases at V and 0 bases at J, with 4 bases in the middle. CDR3 amino acids: CASSSYSNQPQHF. The DNA of the CDR3 is TGTGCCAGCAGTTCCTATAGCAATCAGCCCCAGCATTTT.

V gene TRBV9 combines with J gene TRBJ2-3, with 7 bases identical to TRBD2. This CDR3 is 16 amino acids long. CDR1 SGDLS and CDR2 YYNGEE come from the germline V gene. After removal of 0 bases from V and 3 bases from J, the junction contained 7 bases not matched to a gene. In DNA, the CDR3 is TGTGCCAGCAGCGTAGGGGCGGGAGTCGGTACAGATACGCAGTATTTT. Its translation is CASSVGAGVGTDTQYF.

The chain joins TRBV19 to TRBJ1-5, with TRBD1 identical over 7 bases. The germline V gene has CDR1 LNHDA and CDR2 SQIVND (reference sequence). The CDR3 is 15 amino acids. The V gene end was trimmed by 5 bases and the J gene end by 2 bases; junction bases not matched to a gene: 6. The CDR3 loop is CASSSGQSGNQPQHF. In DNA form, the CDR3 reads TGTGCCAGTAGTTCGGGACAGTCTGGCAATCAGCCCCAGCATTTT.

This chain uses TRBV7-6 with TRBJ2-5; 9 bases are a match to TRBD1. This CDR3 contains 13 residues. The trim removed 5 bases at V and 4 bases at J, leaving 2 bases unmatched. Germline lookup yields CDR1 SGHVS and CDR2 FNYEAQ. CDR3: CASSQTGGETQYF. CDR3 in DNA: TGTGCCAGCAGCCAGACAGGGGGAGAGACCCAGTACTTC.

V gene TRBV9 combines with J gene TRBJ2-2; possible D gene TRBD2, 5 bases. Trimming stripped 3 bases from V and 5 bases from J, with 8 bases between. This CDR3 contains 13 residues. Germline V lookup: CDR1 SGDLS, CDR2 YYNGEE. The CDR3 spells CASSETGTGELFF. As DNA, the CDR3 is TGTGCCAGCAGCGAGACGGGGACCGGGGAGCTGTTTTTT. Full variable domain (missing parts from reference TRBV9 and TRBJ2-2): DSGVTQTPKHLITATGQRVTLRCSPRSGDLSVYWYQQSLDQGLQFLIQYYNGEERAKGNILERFSAQQFPDLHSELNLSSLELGDSALYFCASSETGTGELFFGEGSRLTVL.